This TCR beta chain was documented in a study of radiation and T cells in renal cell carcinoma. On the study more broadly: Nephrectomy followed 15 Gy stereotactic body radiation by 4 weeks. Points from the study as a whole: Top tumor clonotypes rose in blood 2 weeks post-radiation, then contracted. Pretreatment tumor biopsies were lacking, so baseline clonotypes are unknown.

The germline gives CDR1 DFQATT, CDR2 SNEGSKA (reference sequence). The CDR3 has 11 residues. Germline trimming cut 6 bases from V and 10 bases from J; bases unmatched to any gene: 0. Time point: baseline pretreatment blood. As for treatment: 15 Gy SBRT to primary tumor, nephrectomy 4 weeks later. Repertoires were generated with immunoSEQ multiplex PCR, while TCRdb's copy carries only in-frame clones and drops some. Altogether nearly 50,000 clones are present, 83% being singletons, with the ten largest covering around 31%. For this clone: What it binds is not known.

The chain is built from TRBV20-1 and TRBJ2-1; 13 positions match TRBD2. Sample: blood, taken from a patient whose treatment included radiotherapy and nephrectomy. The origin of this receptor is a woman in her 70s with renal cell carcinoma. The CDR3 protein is CSATSGGEQFF. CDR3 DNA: TGCAGTGCGACTAGCGGGGGGGAGCAGTTCTTC.